What follows are 20 T cell receptor beta chains derived from one specimen sequenced in a study of blood T cell repertoires in COVID-19. Libraries were prepared by immunoSEQ multiplex PCR; TCRdb keeps only in-frame clonotypes and omits some of them. The sample carries 300,000 to 350,000 clones, 80% to 90% recorded once. Sequenced: PBMCs or T cells enriched from blood (not recorded which). Receptors were obtained from a man aged 25-45 years who had recovered from COVID-19.

This clone was recorded once. The genes are TRBV5-1 and TRBJ1-5; D is perhaps TRBD1 (5 bases). Germline V lookup: CDR1 SGHRS, CDR2 YFSETQ. The CDR3 has 14 residues. Trimming left V 0 bases short and J 5 bases short, with 9 bases between. In DNA form, the CDR3 reads TGCGCCAGCAGCTTGGGGACAACACATCAGCCCCAGCATTTT. It specifies CASSLGTTHQPQHF.

The J gene is TRBJ1-6, the V gene TRBV2; 10 bases match TRBD1. Germline V gene sequence: CDR1 SNHLY, CDR2 FYNNEI. The CDR3 sequence is 14 residues long. J was trimmed by 6 bases and V by 4 bases; bases with no gene match: 0. CDR3 sequence: CASSGDRGNSPLHF. The CDR3 nucleotides are TGTGCCAGCAGTGGGGACAGGGGTAATTCACCCCTCCACTTT.

Details on this clone: A read error may be the cause here, since a much bigger clone is one base away. The rearrangement links TRBV5-6 to TRBJ1-4; D remains unclear. The CDR3 is 13 residues long. Germline V gives CDR1 SGHDT, CDR2 YYEEEE. V dropped 4 bases and J dropped 0 bases, with 4 bases sitting between them. For the CDR3, the DNA is TGTGCCAGCAGCACTGCAACTAATGAAAAACTGTTTTTT. The encoded protein is CASSTATNEKLFF.

The chain is built from TRBV3-1 (or the pseudogene TRBV3-2) and TRBJ1-2, with D uncertain. The CDR3 extends over 13 amino acids. Trimming took 6 bases from V and 7 from J, leaving 15 bases between them. CDR1 is LGHDT and CDR2 is YNNKEL in the germline V gene (reference sequence). For the CDR3, the DNA is TGTGCCAGCAGAAAAGCGGTGGTAGGTGGCTACACCTTC. It specifies CASRKAVVGGYTF.

The rearrangement uses TRBV7-2 and TRBJ2-1; 9 nucleotides align to TRBD2. There are 15 residues in the CDR3. Germline V gene lookup returns CDR1 SGHTA and CDR2 FQGNSA. V was pared by 3 bases and J by 5 bases, with 5 bases of the junction left unmatched. CDR3 residues: CASSFRLAGDNEQFF. DNA of the CDR3: TGTGCCAGCAGCTTTAGGTTAGCGGGGGACAATGAGCAGTTCTTC.

The chain employs TRBV7-9 and TRBJ1-4; TRBD1 aligns across 8 bases. V lost 5 bases and J lost 7; bases outside the gene matches: 9. There are 15 residues in the CDR3. CDR1 SEHNR and CDR2 FQNEAQ come from the germline V gene (reference sequence). The CDR3 DNA follows: TGTGCCAGCAGCCCAGAGGCAGGGGGCCGTGAAAAACTGTTTTTT. Translating gives CASSPEAGGREKLFF.

The chain combines TRBV5-4 with TRBJ1-4, with D maybe TRBD1 (5 bases). CDR1 and CDR2 from the germline V gene are SGHNT and YYREEE (reference sequence). This CDR3 has 15 residues. V was pared by 4 bases and J by 6 bases, with 16 bases between. The chain's CDR3 is CASSNPGGADEKLFF. CDR3 nucleotide sequence: TGTGCCAGCAGCAATCCGGGCGGGGCGGATGAAAAACTGTTTTTT.

This chain uses TRBV10-3 with TRBJ1-4, with 7 nucleotides matching TRBD1. CDR3 length equals 14 residues. The V segment lost 4 bases and the J segment 5 bases; nucleotides outside the gene matches: 4. Per germline, CDR1 ENHRY and CDR2 SYGVKD. Written as DNA, the CDR3 is TGTGCCATCAGTGTTTCGGGACAGAATGAAAAACTGTTTTTT. This encodes CAISVSGQNEKLFF.

The rearrangement uses TRBV5-4 and TRBJ2-7, with TRBD1 matching 8 bases. Trimming removed 5 bases from V and 5 bases from J; junction bases left unmatched: 9. Per germline, CDR1 SGHNT and CDR2 YYREEE (reference sequence). The CDR3 covers 14 residues. CDR3 sequence: CASSRDRRGNEQYF. CDR3 bases: TGTGCCAGCAGTCGGGACAGGAGAGGGAACGAGCAGTACTTC.

The chain is built from TRBV28 and TRBJ1-5; 7 positions agree with TRBD1. CDR1 and CDR2 from the germline V gene are MDHEN and SYDVKM. CDR3 length: 14 amino acids. V lost 5 bases, J lost 6 bases, and 7 bases stayed unmatched. CDR3 sequence reads: CASSAQGKGQPQHF. As DNA, the CDR3 is TGTGCCAGCAGTGCACAGGGGAAGGGTCAGCCCCAGCATTTT.

The chain uses TRBV28 and TRBJ2-7, with a weak D call TRBD1 (6 bases). Germline lookup yields CDR1 MDHEN and CDR2 SYDVKM. The CDR3 contains 15 residues. V shed 8 bases and J shed 2 bases, with 19 bases lying between them. The CDR3 reads CASLAVSGATYEQYF. CDR3 nucleotide sequence: TGTGCCAGCCTCGCCGTCTCAGGGGCAACCTACGAGCAGTACTTC. Variable domain in full (rest from reference TRBV28 and TRBJ2-7): DVKVTQSSRYLVKRTGEKVFLECVQDMDHENMFWYRQDPGLGLRLIYFSYDVKMKEKGDIPEGYSVSREKKERFSLILESASTNQTSMYLCASLAVSGATYEQYFGPGTRLTVT.

V usage is TRBV7-2 and J usage is TRBJ2-1, with D unclear. The germline CDR1 and CDR2 sequences are SGHTA and FQGNSA. Trimming shortened V by 8 bases and J by 0 bases, and 11 bases separated the two germline ends. The CDR3 loop spans 14 amino acids. The CDR3 region has the DNA TGTGCCAGCCCACCTAGTGTCTCCTACAATGAGCAGTTCTTC. As protein: CASPPSVSYNEQFF.

As for this clone: Other DNA variants within this sample encode the same CDR3. The V call is TRBV18, the J call TRBJ2-3; 11 nucleotides match TRBD2. This CDR3 spans 15 amino acids. Germline assignment: CDR1 KGHSH and CDR2 LQKENI. V lost 5 bases, J lost 2 bases, and 3 bases stayed unmatched. The CDR3 nucleotides are TGTGCCAGCTCAATAGCGGGGGGGCCCACAGATACGCAGTATTTT. This codes for CASSIAGGPTDTQYF. Drawing the rest from reference TRBV18 and TRBJ2-3, the complete variable domain is NAGVMQNPRHLVRRRGQEARLRCSPMKGHSHVYWYRQLPEEGLKFMVYLQKENIIDESGMPKERFSAEFPKEGPSILRIQQVVRGDSAAYFCASSIAGGPTDTQYFGPGTRLTVL.

CDR3 sequence (DNA): TGTGCCAGCAGCTTATCGGGGTTTGTAGCTTTCTTT. Translating it yields CASSLSGFVAFF. This chain joins TRBV11-1 and TRBJ1-1, with unresolved D. V was shortened by 2 bases and J by 10 bases, with 11 bases between the two germline ends. This CDR3 is built from 12 residues. Per the germline V gene, CDR1 is SGHAT and CDR2 is FQDESV (reference sequence).

The chain carries TRBV27 and TRBJ1-2; no clear D gene. Trimming took 6 bases from V and 5 from J, leaving 13 bases between them. This CDR3 contains 13 residues. Germline lookup yields CDR1 MNHEY and CDR2 SMNVEV (reference sequence). CDR3 protein: CASSPAGGYGYTF. The CDR3 region has the DNA TGTGCCAGCAGCCCCGCCGGCGGGTATGGCTACACCTTC.

The chain combines TRBV11-3 with TRBJ2-5; 12 positions agree with TRBD2. Per the germline V gene, CDR1 is SGHNT and CDR2 is YENEEA. CDR3 length equals 18 residues. Losses at the gene ends were 1 base for V and 1 base for J; bases not matched to a gene: 7. The CDR3 is CASSLATSGGNSQETQYF. The CDR3 DNA reads TGTGCCAGCAGCTTAGCTACTAGCGGGGGGAACTCCCAAGAGACCCAGTACTTC.

The chain couples TRBV27 to TRBJ2-1; D might be TRBD1 (5 bases). V was cut by 2 bases and J by 10 bases, with 9 bases left in between. Germline V lookup: CDR1 MNHEY, CDR2 SMNVEV (reference sequence). CDR3 length equals 12 residues. CDR3 sequence reads: CASSLRGFEQFF. CDR3 in DNA: TGTGCCAGCAGTTTAAGGGGATTCGAGCAGTTCTTC.

In this sample, this clone turned up a few times. A junction boundary mismatches the germline segment, possibly from a read error. The chain couples TRBV12-3 or TRBV12-4 to TRBJ2-1, with 13 bases lining up with TRBD2. The CDR3 is made up of 12 amino acids. The CDR3 spells CASSGLAGDMVF. The DNA of the CDR3 is TGTGCCAGCAGCGGACTAGCGGGGGATATGGTCTTC.

The sample holds one count of this clone. The chain combines TRBV7-2 with TRBJ1-4, with 9 bases matching TRBD1. J lost 4 bases, V lost 3 bases, and 3 bases had no gene match. Germline V gives CDR1 SGHTA, CDR2 FQGNSA. The CDR3 loop spans 15 amino acids. The CDR3 coding sequence is TGTGCCAGCAGCTTTACAGGGGGCCATAATGAAAAACTGTTTTTT. The encoded protein is CASSFTGGHNEKLFF.

CDR3 region: CASSSRTGSYNEQFF. CDR3 nucleotide sequence: TGTGCCAGCAGCTCTCGGACTGGATCCTACAATGAGCAGTTCTTC. This chain connects TRBV7-2 to TRBJ2-1, with a possible D match to TRBD2 (5 bases). Trimming cost V 4 bases and J 1 base, with 11 bases left between them. The CDR3 covers 15 residues. Looked up from germline, CDR1 is SGHTA and CDR2 is FQGNSA.